The clone carrying this TCR beta chain has a handful of counts. Its antigen is unknown. Previously described methods and listed TCR primers were employed for the bulk TCR libraries. TCRdb reprocessed the PCR reads via MiXCR and lists one record per CDR3 protein. The sample contains more than 70,000 distinct CDR3 sequences, approximately 22% of which appear only once. The CDR3 covers 13 residues. Germline assignment: CDR1 SGHVS and CDR2 FNYEAQ. V shed 3 bases and J shed 5 bases, with 10 bases lying between them. This entry belongs to a study of molecular identifiers for immune sequencing clone quantification. General study points: Beyond 20 RNA copies, clones held over 99% of effector molecules, compared with under 1% in naive cells.

The TCR comes from a human donor in good health. Some libraries in this study had Jurkat cell RNA spiked in. The sequencing input was naive CD8+ T cells from blood, with Jurkat cell RNA spiked in. Described subset: FACS-sorted CD8+CD4-CCR7+CD45RA+ naive T cells. The chain uses TRBV7-6 and TRBJ2-5; D unresolved. CDR3 sequence reads: CASSFDPDETQYF. DNA of the CDR3: TGTGCCAGCAGCTTCGACCCGGATGAGACCCAGTACTTC.